This entry concerns a single T cell receptor (beta chain). Every donor, a Caucasian adult, lived in Nashville, Tennessee. Genomic DNA per cell subset filled all wells of several immunoSEQ plates. Produced via immunoSEQ multiplex PCR; TCRdb's table is partial and in-frame only. The sample contains about 470,000 clones, 79% of which appear only once. The CDR3 is 14 residues long. J gave up 5 bases and V 8 bases, and 9 bases lay outside the gene matches. Germline V CDR1 and CDR2: KGHSH, LQKENI. The sample belongs to a study of shared clonotypes between healthy human individuals. The receptor was derived from a woman between 35 and 50 years old in good health. Some clones in this sample may be carry-over from other donors' samples. The V gene is TRBV18, the J gene TRBJ2-4; 7 positions agree with TRBD1. The sequencing input was PBMCs. The CDR3 here is CASRRQGEENIQYF. The CDR3 DNA reads as TGTGCCAGCCGTCGACAGGGTGAAGAAAACATTCAGTACTTC.